These T cell receptor beta chains were read from a single sample in a study of blood T cells in healthy people across ages. In TCRdb, the 5' RACE reads were re-called with MiXCR into one record per CDR3 protein. Among hundreds of thousands of distinct CDR3 sequences listed, 40% to 60% were seen once. The sample consisted of blood. Receptors were obtained from a young man in good health. The CDR3 runs from the conserved cysteine through the conserved F or W. D genes are given only for firm matches. Size is stated for part of the rows, as once, few or many counts, or as a class when the clone is expanded.

many,TRBD1,TRBV29-1,TRBJ1-2,CSVGQADGYTF,TGCAGCGTAGGACAGGCCGATGGCTACACCTTC
many,TRBD1,TRBV6-6,TRBJ1-1,CASSATGARTEAFF,TGTGCCAGCAGTGCGACAGGGGCACGGACTGAAGCTTTCTTT
.,.,TRBV5-4,TRBJ2-5,CASSNDLVGRETQYF,TGTGCCAGCAGCAACGACTTGGTCGGGAGAGAGACCCAGTACTTC
few,.,TRBV20-1,TRBJ1-2,CSARSDNYGYTF,TGCAGTGCTAGATCCGATAACTATGGCTACACCTTC
few,TRBD2,TRBV7-2,TRBJ2-7,CASSLLAGVNDHEQYF,TGTGCCAGCAGCTTACTCGCGGGAGTTAATGACCACGAGCAGTACTTC
few,.,TRBV5-1,TRBJ2-7,CASSLDWGTYEQYF,TGCGCCAGCAGCTTGGATTGGGGGACCTACGAGCAGTACTTC
.,.,TRBV4-1,TRBJ1-3,CASSQDQGPDTIYF,TGCGCCAGCAGCCAAGACCAGGGACCGGACACCATATATTTT
many,TRBD1,TRBV7-9,TRBJ1-5,CASSPQGGNQPQHF,TGTGCCAGCAGCCCACAGGGGGGCAATCAGCCCCAGCATTTT
few,TRBD1,TRBV4-2,TRBJ1-2,CASSFRDSGYTF,TGTGCCAGCAGCTTTAGGGACAGCGGCTACACCTTC
.,TRBD2,TRBV5-8,TRBJ2-5,CASSLGLAGGEETQYF,TGTGCCAGCAGCTTAGGACTAGCGGGGGGCGAGGAGACCCAGTACTTC
.,.,TRBV28,TRBJ2-3,CAIGGPSDTQYF,TGTGCCATCGGCGGCCCATCAGATACGCAGTATTTT
.,.,TRBV28,TRBJ2-7,CASRAGYEQYF,TGTGCCAGCAGGGCCGGGTACGAGCAGTACTTC
few,.,TRBV6-5,TRBJ1-4,CASTRNPNINEKLFF,TGTGCCAGCACTCGCAACCCGAATATTAATGAAAAACTGTTTTTT
.,TRBD1,TRBV12-3/TRBV12-4,TRBJ2-5,CASSPDRGLKEQYF,TGTGCCAGCAGTCCGGACAGGGGGCTAAAGGAGCAGTACTTC
.,.,TRBV21-1,TRBJ2-7,CASIFKGWRGFTYEQYF,TGTGCCAGCATCTTTAAGGGGTGGAGGGGCTTTACCTACGAGCAGTACTTC
.,TRBD1,TRBV27,TRBJ2-1,CASSLCGTGGAMKQFF,TGTGCCAGCAGTTTATGCGGGACAGGGGGGGCAATGAAGCAGTTCTTC
.,.,TRBV5-1,TRBJ2-1,CASSLPRGASYNEQFF,TGCGCCAGCAGCCTCCCTAGAGGGGCCTCCTACAATGAGCAGTTCTTC
few,.,TRBV6-6,TRBJ1-4,CASSLRRSDEKLFF,TGTGCCAGCAGCCTAAGACGGTCCGATGAAAAACTGTTTTTT
.,TRBD1,TRBV6-6,TRBJ1-2,CASSWTGDSHTF,TGTGCCAGCAGTTGGACAGGGGACAGCCACACCTTC
once,.,TRBV7-9,TRBJ1-1,CATRGNRAYEGTEAFF,TGTGCCACCAGAGGGAACAGGGCCTACGAGGGGACTGAAGCTTTCTTT
.,TRBD1,TRBV12-3/TRBV12-4,TRBJ1-1,CASRARGPNTEAFF,TGTGCCAGCAGGGCCAGGGGGCCGAACACTGAAGCTTTCTTT
.,TRBD1,TRBV6-1,TRBJ1-5,CASSGQEGQPQHF,TGTGCCAGCAGCGGACAGGAGGGTCAGCCCCAGCATTTT
.,.,TRBV28,TRBJ1-2,CASSLVGFAGYTF,TGTGCCAGCAGTTTGGTCGGTTTTGCGGGCTACACCTTC
.,TRBD2,TRBV29-1,TRBJ2-7,CSVLPGLAGASSYEQYF,TGCAGCGTTCTTCCGGGACTAGCGGGGGCGAGCTCCTACGAGCAGTACTTC
.,.,TRBV7-9,TRBJ1-2,CAGSARYRAPYGYTF,TGTGCCGGCAGCGCCCGGTACAGGGCACCCTATGGCTACACCTTC
few,.,TRBV20-1,TRBJ1-5,CSASSVGSVDNQPQHF,TGCAGTGCTAGCAGCGTCGGGAGCGTCGACAATCAGCCCCAGCATTTT
.,.,TRBV25-1,TRBJ2-5,CASSKDPLGTQYF,TGTGCCAGCAGCAAGGACCCCTTAGGGACCCAGTACTTC
.,.,TRBV5-1,TRBJ1-1,CASSSEGGLNTEAFF,TGCGCCAGCAGCTCGGAGGGGGGTTTGAACACTGAAGCTTTCTTT
once,TRBD1,TRBV6-1,TRBJ2-3,CASRETGGETDTQYF,TGTGCCAGCAGGGAGACAGGGGGCGAGACAGATACGCAGTATTTT
.,TRBD2,TRBV20-1,TRBJ2-1,CSASPSGGYNEQFF,TGCAGTGCTAGTCCGAGCGGGGGCTACAATGAGCAGTTCTTC
.,TRBD2,TRBV3-1,TRBJ2-7,CASSRAGGDYEQYF,TGTGCCAGCAGCCGAGCGGGGGGAGACTACGAGCAGTACTTC
.,TRBD1,TRBV2,TRBJ2-7,CASSAVGTGTEQYF,TGTGCCAGCAGTGCGGTTGGGACAGGGACCGAGCAGTACTTC
.,.,TRBV27,TRBJ2-7,CASSYLAGYEQYF,TGTGCCAGCAGTTATTTAGCAGGCTACGAGCAGTACTTC
.,TRBD1,TRBV10-3,TRBJ2-7,CAIRPNRDRTYEQYF,TGTGCCATCAGGCCGAACCGGGACAGAACCTACGAGCAGTACTTC
.,.,TRBV24-1,TRBJ2-5,CATSSIYQETQYF,TGTGCCACCAGTAGCATTTACCAAGAGACCCAGTACTTC
few,.,TRBV29-1,TRBJ1-2,CSVEGRNYGYTF,TGCAGCGTTGAAGGCAGGAACTATGGCTACACCTTC
.,.,TRBV18,TRBJ1-1,CASRGGALVAEAFF,TGTGCCAGCCGCGGTGGGGCCTTAGTGGCTGAAGCTTTCTTT
.,.,TRBV12-3/TRBV12-4,TRBJ2-4,CASSSEGAKNIQYF,TGTGCCAGCAGTTCCGAAGGGGCCAAAAACATTCAGTACTTC
few,.,TRBV28,TRBJ2-7,CASSLRWTNSYEQYF,TGTGCCAGCAGTTTACGATGGACCAACTCCTACGAGCAGTACTTC
.,TRBD2,TRBV20-1,TRBJ2-3,CSAPRTSGAADTQYF,TGCAGTGCTCCCCGGACTAGCGGGGCGGCAGATACGCAGTATTTT
.,.,TRBV15,TRBJ1-5,CAARLQAGSNQPQHF,TGTGCCGCCAGATTGCAGGCGGGGAGCAATCAGCCCCAGCATTTT
.,TRBD1,TRBV9,TRBJ1-5,CASSITGGYYPQHF,TGTGCCAGCAGCATAACAGGGGGTTATTATCCCCAGCATTTT
.,TRBD2,TRBV20-1,TRBJ2-1,CSARVGRGAYNEQFF,TGCAGTGCTAGAGTTGGTCGGGGGGCCTACAATGAGCAGTTCTTC
few,TRBD1,TRBV7-9,TRBJ1-2,CASSLAPQGPAEGYTF,TGTGCCAGCAGCTTAGCCCCACAGGGGCCGGCAGAGGGCTACACCTTC
few,.,TRBV12-3/TRBV12-4,TRBJ2-1,CASSLAGGGHNNEQFF,TGTGCCAGCAGTTTAGCAGGAGGGGGGCATAACAATGAGCAGTTCTTC